This T cell receptor beta chain was sequenced for a study of blood T cell repertoires in COVID-19. The CDR3 extends over 16 amino acids. The V end was cut by 0 bases, the J end by 5 bases, with 17 bases between. Germline assignment: CDR1 MGHRA and CDR2 YSYEKL. Profiling relied on immunoSEQ multiplex PCR, and the TCRdb table lists in-frame clones only, not all of them. The sample has some 490,000 clones; 80% to 90% are singletons. Sample: PBMCs or T cells enriched from blood (not recorded which). The rearrangement links TRBV4-1 to TRBJ2-7; D is possibly TRBD2 (7 bases). The sequence derives from a woman aged 60 to 75 who had recovered from COVID-19. CDR3 sequence reads: CASSQDRWGGADEQYF. The CDR3 DNA sequence: TGCGCCAGCAGCCAAGACCGATGGGGGGGGGCCGACGAGCAGTACTTC.